This TCR beta chain was obtained from a study of T cell responses to AZD1222 COVID-19 vaccine (dated by TCRdb to the early 2020s). A note on the overall study: A total of approximately 250 trial participants underwent TCR sequencing, of whom 200 to 220 had received two doses of AZD1222 and approximately 25 had received two doses of the MenACWY control vaccine. Trial participants were enrolled into age subgroups of 18-55, 56-69 and 70-plus years, which contained about 150, 28 and 57 TCR-sequenced participants, respectively.

The research as a whole found: Only five or six AZD1222 recipients were SARS-CoV-2 seropositive at baseline, limiting conclusions about previously exposed vaccinees. In the small 56-69-year group, the increase in depth fell short of significance, most likely because of low power. Spike-specific TCR breadth and depth rose significantly after two AZD1222 doses compared with day 0 and with MenACWY recipients. No day 14 peak-response samples were available, so repertoires were characterized only after the peak T cell response. CD4 TCRs associated with the vaccine covered the entire spike protein, and the dominant responses were in regions 160-218 and 743-854. Reportedly, almost half of the unique spike-specific TCRs recognized epitopes lying outside the regions that are mutated in the B.1.351 and B.1.1.7 variants. Participants were mostly white British, with more females than males. The authors suggested clonal diversity may have been underestimated.

Note on this clone: Its antigen is currently not known. No clone much larger than this one lies a single base away; base qualities are absent.

The time point label, read with the paper, signifies: about 28 days (+/-7) after the second vaccine dose. AZD1222 recipients given second doses at about 4 weeks or at about 12 weeks were pooled, since spike-specific TCR depth and breadth were not found to differ between the two schedules. Samples from vaccinated people were obtained from the UK trials COV001 and COV002, which included a single-blind randomized controlled phase 2/3 trial of AZD1222 (ChAdOx1 nCoV-19) in healthy adults. Trial participant PBMC samples were collected at day 0 and day 28 after the second dose for TCRbeta chain sequencing. The CDR3 regions of human TCRbeta chains were subjected to immunosequencing. For the original study's pipeline: Repertoire TCRs were matched against a reference library of SARS-CoV-2-specific TCRs generated with the MIRA antigen-specificity platform. Breadth was defined as the fraction of unique TCRs that were SARS-CoV-2-associated, and depth was defined as the fraction of total T cells that were SARS-CoV-2-associated. Using the MIRA data, every spike-specific TCR was mapped to the spike region that the TCR reacted to and assigned to either a CD4 or a CD8 class. Log10-transformed breadth and depth values were compared by one-way ANOVA with Sidak's multiple comparisons tests. The immuneACCESS repertoire file appears here via TCRdb, limited to in-frame rearrangements. These files lack a portion of the clones; in checked studies, under half of the deficit traces to unresolved V genes, and the cause of the others is not known. That table is the source of V, J and clone size, and D and trimming were worked out from the DNA. For this sample there are some 88,000 clones; approximately 90% appear just once. 5.4% of the sample is in the top ten clones.

The starting material was peripheral blood, obtained 28 days after the second AZD1222 dose. The TCR sequence derives from an adult who received the AZD1222 COVID-19 vaccine.

The bases read TGCGCCAGCAGCCGGATGTTAAGCCCCCAAGAGACCCAGTACTTC. Translation gives CASSRMLSPQETQYF. The chain joins TRBV4-1 to TRBJ2-5; the D gene cannot be named for sure. The CDR3 numbers 15 residues from cysteine through phenylalanine. CDR3 DNA is the only sequence kept; it has 45 bases, read in frame from the first base. A distance of 13 bases separates the germline ends of V and J, which lose 4 bases and 1 base respectively. The germline V gene yields MGHRA for CDR1 and YSYEKL for CDR2.